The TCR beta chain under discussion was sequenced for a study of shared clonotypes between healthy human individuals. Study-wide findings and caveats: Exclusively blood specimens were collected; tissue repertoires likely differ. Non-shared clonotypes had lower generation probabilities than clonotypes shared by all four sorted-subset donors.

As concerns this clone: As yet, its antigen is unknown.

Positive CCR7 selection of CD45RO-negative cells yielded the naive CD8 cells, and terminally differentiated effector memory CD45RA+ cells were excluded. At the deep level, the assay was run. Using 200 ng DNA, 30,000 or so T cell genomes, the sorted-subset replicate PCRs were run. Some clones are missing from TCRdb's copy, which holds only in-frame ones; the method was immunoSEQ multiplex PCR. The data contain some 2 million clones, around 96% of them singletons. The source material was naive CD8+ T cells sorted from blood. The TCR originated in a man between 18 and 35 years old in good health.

Written as DNA, the CDR3 is TGTGCCAGCAGTGGCAGGGTCACCTACGAGCAGTACTTC. Translation: CASSGRVTYEQYF. This sequence joins TRBV25-1 and TRBJ2-7; the D gene is possibly TRBD1 (5 bases). Germline CDR1 is MGHDK and CDR2 is SYGVNS. V gave up 4 bases and J gave up 2 bases, with 9 bases separating them. The CDR3 runs to 13 residues.